Listed here are 13 T cell receptor beta chains from one sample, sequenced in a study of blood T cell repertoires in COVID-19. Here immunoSEQ multiplex PCR was the method, and the copy in TCRdb shows in-frame clones only, minus some. The table includes around 70,000 clones, around 90% detected once. The sample comprised peripheral blood. These receptors all stem from an elderly woman with active or convalescent COVID-19.

V and J are TRBV6-4 and TRBJ1-1; 8 bases align to TRBD1. The CDR3 covers 16 residues. V shed 0 bases, J shed 4 bases, and the junction held 7 bases outside the gene matches. CDR1 is MRHNA, CDR2 SNTAGT, per germline. This CDR3 reads CASSDSSQGAITEAFF. Written as DNA, the CDR3 is TGTGCCAGCAGTGACTCAAGCCAGGGGGCCATCACTGAAGCTTTCTTT.

CDR3 protein: CASRWDRGLSGANVLTF. The CDR3 DNA follows: TGTGCCAGTAGGTGGGACAGGGGATTGTCGGGGGCCAACGTCCTGACTTTC. V and J are TRBV19 and TRBJ2-6, with TRBD1 identical over 10 bases. CDR3 length: 17 amino acids. Unmatched junction bases numbered 9, after V lost 6 bases and J lost 4 bases. CDR1 and CDR2 (germline): LNHDA, SQIVND (reference sequence).

The rearrangement joins TRBV9 to TRBJ1-2; unclear D gene. In germline, CDR1 is SGDLS, CDR2 YYNGEE. This CDR3 has 15 amino acids. V was clipped by 0 bases and J by 6 bases, with 15 bases between them. The CDR3 coding sequence is TGTGCCAGCAGCGTAGCAAACCTGCCAGGCAATGGCTACACCTTC. Amino acid sequence: CASSVANLPGNGYTF.

The chain joins TRBV7-6 to TRBJ1-6, with D perhaps matching TRBD1 (6 bases). The CDR3 extends over 15 amino acids. With 0 bases removed from V and 7 bases from J, the gap between germline ends came to 10 bases. CDR1 is SGHVS and CDR2 is FNYEAQ in the germline V gene. This CDR3 reads CASSLAFRGNSPLHF. The CDR3 DNA reads TGTGCCAGCAGCTTAGCATTCAGGGGAAATTCACCCCTCCACTTT.

The gene calls are TRBV7-8 and TRBJ1-2; 8 positions agree with TRBD1. The trim removed 2 bases at V and 7 bases at J, leaving 3 bases unmatched. This CDR3 comprises 13 residues. Per germline, CDR1 SGHVS and CDR2 FQNEAQ. DNA for the CDR3: TGTGCCAGCAGCTTAAGGGGACAGGTTGGCTACACCTTC. Protein sequence: CASSLRGQVGYTF.

The chain carries TRBV5-1 and TRBJ2-7; the match to TRBD2 covers 7 bases. The length of the CDR3 is 12 residues. The germline CDR1 and CDR2 sequences are SGHRS and YFSETQ. J gave up 2 bases and V 4 bases, and 0 bases lay outside the gene matches. CDR3 amino acids: CASSGTTYEQYF. The CDR3 bases are TGCGCCAGCAGCGGGACTACCTACGAGCAGTACTTC.

V and J are TRBV25-1 and TRBJ1-6; TRBD1 might be the D (6 bases). V was pared by 4 bases and J by 2 bases, with 12 bases between. The CDR3 spans 16 residues. Germline V CDR1 and CDR2: MGHDK, SYGVNS. This chain's CDR3 is CASSGPDRPYNSPLHF. As DNA, the CDR3 is TGTGCCAGCAGTGGCCCAGACAGGCCCTATAATTCACCCCTCCACTTT.

This chain uses TRBV28 with TRBJ2-7, with 9 bases identical to TRBD1. The V segment lost 6 bases and the J segment 4 bases; nucleotides outside the gene matches: 10. CDR3 size: 15 residues. CDR1 is MDHEN, CDR2 SYDVKM, per germline. CDR3: CASRTRDRVSYEQYF. The CDR3 bases are TGTGCCAGCAGGACTAGGGACAGGGTTTCTTACGAGCAGTACTTC.

This chain links TRBV7-9 with TRBJ1-1; D is undetermined. Looked up from germline, CDR1 is SEHNR and CDR2 is FQNEAQ (reference sequence). This CDR3 region has 15 residues. V lost 5 bases to trimming and J lost 1 base, with 14 bases between them. Written as DNA, the CDR3 is TGTGCCAGCAGCCACCCGACGGGAACGAACACTGAAGCTTTCTTT. Translating it yields CASSHPTGTNTEAFF.

The rearrangement links TRBV7-8 to TRBJ1-5; possibly TRBD1 for D (5 bases). The CDR3 consists of 14 residues. V was cut by 2 bases and J by 5 bases, with 10 bases left in between. Germline CDR1 reads SGHVS; CDR2 reads FQNEAQ. CDR3 bases: TGTGCCAGCAGCTTATTCCAGGGTTATCAGCCCCAGCATTTT. Amino acid sequence: CASSLFQGYQPQHF. Together with reference TRBV7-8 and TRBJ1-5, the CDR3 gives the full variable domain: GAGVSQSPRYKVAKRGQDVALRCDPISGHVSLFWYQQALGQGPEFLTYFQNEAQLDKSGLPSDRFFAERPEGSVSTLKIQRTQQEDSAVYLCASSLFQGYQPQHFGDGTRLSIL.

The gene calls are TRBV2 and TRBJ1-5; D gene uncertain. Trimming took 1 base from V and 3 from J, leaving 10 bases between them. This CDR3 has 15 residues. Per germline, CDR1 SNHLY and CDR2 FYNNEI. Here the CDR3 reads CASSEVTVFNQPQHF. The DNA for the CDR3 is TGTGCCAGCAGTGAAGTAACAGTCTTCAATCAGCCCCAGCATTTT. Based on the CDR3 plus reference TRBV2 and TRBJ1-5, the full variable domain is EPEVTQTPSHQVTQMGQEVILRCVPISNHLYFYWYRQILGQKVEFLVSFYNNEISEKSEIFDDQFSVERPDGSNFTLKIRSTKLEDSAMYFCASSEVTVFNQPQHFGDGTRLSIL.

The genes are TRBV11-3 and TRBJ2-2, with TRBD1 as a possible D gene (6 bases). CDR1 is SGHNT and CDR2 is YENEEA in the germline V gene. There are 14 residues in the CDR3. V shed 2 bases and J shed 8 bases, with 12 bases lying between them. CDR3 nucleotide sequence: TGTGCCAGCAGCTTACAGGGGCACATGGGGGAGCTGTTTTTT. It is translated as CASSLQGHMGELFF.

The rearrangement joins TRBV20-1 to TRBJ1-2; a possible D gene is TRBD1 (5 bases). The ends were cut back, 3 bases at V and 8 bases at J, with 16 bases in the middle. The CDR3 is made up of 13 amino acids. In germline, CDR1 is DFQATT, CDR2 SNEGSKA (reference sequence). The chain's CDR3 is CSASRSGGDGYTF. Here the CDR3 DNA reads TGCAGTGCTAGTAGGTCGGGAGGGGACGGCTACACCTTC.